This is a list of T cell receptor beta chains from one sample in a study of cytomegalovirus exposure and HLA in healthy donors. The method was immunoSEQ multiplex PCR; TCRdb's version includes in-frame clones alone and lacks a portion of them. Seen here are about 160,000 clones, around 84% observed once, and the top ten hold 1%. Sequencing used PBMCs. The receptors derive from a boy under 10 years old in good health and CMV-seronegative. The CDR3 runs from the conserved cysteine through the conserved F or W. A D gene is named only where the DNA matches it firmly. The listing skips clone size in some rows; elsewhere it reads once, few, many or a size class.

TRBJ2-5 | TRBV5-6 | TRBD2 | - | CASSSGTRADWAHYF | TGTGCCAGCAGCTCGGGGACTAGGGCCGACTGGGCCCATTACTTC
TRBJ2-5 | TRBV5-1 | TRBD2 | once | CASSLLTSAGIGRETQYF | TGCGCCAGCAGCTTGCTTACTAGCGCCGGGATCGGCCGAGAGACCCAGTACTTC
TRBJ1-1 | TRBV21-1 | - | - | CATKAGSTEAFF | TGTGCCACCAAGGCAGGTAGCACTGAAGCTTTCTTT
TRBJ2-7 | TRBV7-6 | TRBD2 | - | CASSAGGGFYEQYF | TGTGCCAGCAGCGCCGGGGGGGGGTTCTACGAGCAGTACTTC
TRBJ2-7 | TRBV2 | - | - | CASRPTSSTEQYF | TGTGCCAGCAGACCTACTTCCTCCACCGAGCAGTACTTC
TRBJ2-7 | TRBV28 | - | - | CASSPFGSYEQYF | TGTGCCAGCAGCCCCTTCGGGTCCTACGAGCAGTACTTC
TRBJ1-6 | TRBV13 | - | few | CASSLRRRALNSPLHF | TGTGCCAGCAGCTTACGACGCAGGGCCCTTAATTCACCCCTCCACTTT
TRBJ1-2 | TRBV11-2 | - | - | CASTPRGFGYTF | TGTGCCAGCACCCCGCGGGGCTTTGGCTACACCTTC
TRBJ1-4 | TRBV7-6 | - | - | CASSHRANEKLFF | TGTGCCAGCAGCCACCGAGCTAATGAAAAACTGTTTTTT
TRBJ2-5 | TRBV28 | TRBD1 | - | CASSPGQGQETQYF | TGTGCCAGCAGCCCGGGACAGGGTCAAGAGACCCAGTACTTC
TRBJ1-4 | TRBV15 | - | - | CATSSRTDSNEKLFF | TGTGCCACCAGCTCACGGACAGATAGTAATGAAAAACTGTTTTTT
TRBJ2-1 | TRBV28 | TRBD2 | - | CASSHVMTSGKHEQFF | TGTGCCAGCAGCCATGTCATGACTAGCGGGAAGCATGAGCAGTTCTTC
TRBJ2-7 | TRBV5-1 | - | - | CASSPGHSSSYEQYF | TGCGCCAGCAGCCCGGGACACTCTTCCTCCTACGAGCAGTACTTC
TRBJ2-5 | TRBV18 | TRBD2 | - | CASSPPGGRTGGRTQYF | TGTGCCAGCTCACCACCGGGAGGGAGGACCGGGGGAAGGACCCAGTACTTC
TRBJ2-1 | TRBV19 | - | - | CASSIGVSSYNEQFF | TGTGCCAGTAGTATCGGGGTGAGCTCCTACAATGAGCAGTTCTTC
TRBJ2-1 | TRBV7-6 | TRBD1 | - | CASSSTYRGRTYNEQFF | TGTGCCAGCAGCTCGACCTACAGGGGGCGTACCTACAATGAGCAGTTCTTC
TRBJ1-5 | TRBV15 | TRBD1 | - | CATSRAGADRFKYQPQHF | TGTGCCACCAGCAGAGCCGGGGCGGACAGGTTTAAATATCAGCCCCAGCATTTT
TRBJ2-1 | TRBV7-9 | TRBD1 | - | CASSLMGQGAVNEQFF | TGTGCCAGCAGCTTAATGGGACAGGGAGCCGTCAATGAGCAGTTCTTC
TRBJ1-1 | TRBV18 | - | - | CASSPSGDTEAFF | TGTGCCAGCTCACCCTCGGGTGACACTGAAGCTTTCTTT
TRBJ2-1 | TRBV6-6 | - | - | CASSYTTRPNEQFF | TGTGCCAGCAGTTACACGACTAGGCCGAATGAGCAGTTCTTC
TRBJ1-2 | TRBV19 | TRBD1 | - | CASSIVTTGRGYTF | TGTGCCAGTAGTATAGTAACGACAGGGAGAGGCTACACCTTC
TRBJ1-5 | TRBV28 | - | - | CASSPTSGQLNQPQHF | TGTGCCAGCAGTCCGACTTCGGGACAACTTAATCAGCCCCAGCATTTT